The 19 T cell receptor beta chains in this list originate from one sample, sequenced in a study of early T cells in non-severe SARS-CoV-2 infection. TCRdb recomputed calls from the 5' RACE reads with MiXCR, one row per CDR3 protein. The sample consists of fewer than 80,000 distinct CDR3 sequences, 4.6% of them appearing once. Sequences were derived from whole blood, sampled at baseline. The origin of the receptors is an adult who was a healthcare worker with PCR-confirmed SARS-CoV-2 infection or an uninfected control (not recorded which). The donor label of this sample is uncertain.

This chain links TRBV11-3 with TRBJ2-1; D gene unclear. This CDR3 contains 12 residues. V gave up 0 bases and J gave up 5 bases, with 2 bases separating them. CDR1 is SGHNT, CDR2 YENEEA, per germline. For the CDR3, the DNA is TGTGCCAGCAGCTTAGACAACAATGAGCAGTTCTTC. It specifies CASSLDNNEQFF.

The J gene is TRBJ1-1, the V gene TRBV18; D may be TRBD1 (5 bases). Trimming left V 2 bases short and J 0 bases short, with 13 bases between. The CDR3 consists of 16 residues. CDR1 is KGHSH and CDR2 is LQKENI in the germline V gene. The CDR3 is CASSPGRGPMNTEAFF. The CDR3 coding sequence is TGTGCCAGCTCACCAGGAAGGGGCCCTATGAACACTGAAGCTTTCTTT.

Notes on this clonotype: This may be a read error: a much more frequent sequence differs by one nucleotide. No conserved phenylalanine or tryptophan is present at the end of the CDR3, so a read error is the likely explanation. V usage is TRBV7-8 and J usage is TRBJ2-7, with TRBD1 matching over 7 bases. This CDR3 has 18 amino acids. CDR1 is SGHVS and CDR2 is FQNEAQ in the germline V gene. With V trimmed by 5 bases and J by 9 bases, 25 bases remained unmatched. This CDR3 reads CASSKSPATGELLARQYL. Here the CDR3 DNA reads TGTGCCAGCAGCAAGTCGCCCGCTACAGGGGAGTTGCTTGCGCGGCAGTACTTG.

This clonotype has a handful of counts. The gene calls are TRBV2 and TRBJ2-7, with TRBD1 matching over 7 bases. V lost 6 bases to trimming and J lost 6 bases; unmatched junction nucleotides: 11. Germline lookup yields CDR1 SNHLY and CDR2 FYNNEI. The CDR3 is made up of 14 amino acids. CDR3 protein: CASSEGANTGEQYF. In DNA, the CDR3 is TGTGCCAGCAGCGAGGGGGCCAATACCGGCGAGCAGTACTTC.

This clonotype was found many times. This chain links TRBV7-6 with TRBJ2-3; 8 bases fit TRBD1. V was pared by 5 bases and J by 2 bases, with 3 bases of the junction left unmatched. The CDR3 totals 14 residues. Germline CDR1 reads SGHVS; CDR2 reads FNYEAQ. The CDR3 bases are TGTGCCAGCAGCGCAGGGGGCTACACAGATACGCAGTATTTT. Residues: CASSAGGYTDTQYF.

With respect to this clonotype: A read error may be the cause here, since a much bigger clone is one base away. The chain uses TRBV7-9 and TRBJ2-1, with TRBD2 matching over 8 bases. With 2 bases clipped from V and 6 bases from J, the junction kept 9 bases outside the gene matches. CDR1 and CDR2 (germline): SEHNR, FQNEAQ (reference sequence). The CDR3 runs to 16 residues. The CDR3 loop reads CASSLPTSAGANEQFF. The CDR3 coding sequence is TGTGCCAGCAGCTTACCGACTAGCGCGGGGGCCAATGAGCAGTTCTTC. Filled out from reference TRBV7-9 and TRBJ2-1, the complete variable domain reads DTGVSQNPRHKITKRGQNVTFRCDPISEHNRLYWYRQTLGQGPEFLTYFQNEAQLEKSRLLSDRFSAERPKGSFSTLEIQRTEQGDSAMYLCASSLPTSAGANEQFFGPGTRLTVL.

In the case of this clonotype: Given a much more abundant clone one base away, this may be a read error. This rearrangement joins TRBV29-1 to TRBJ2-2; D possibly corresponds to TRBD2 (5 bases). This CDR3 is 12 amino acids long. Germline V gives CDR1 SQVTM, CDR2 ANQGSEA. The CDR3 loop is CGVRAMGGELFF. CDR3 bases: TGCGGCGTGAGGGCTATGGGCGGGGAGCTGTTTTTT.

About this clonotype itself: A much larger clonotype is one base distant, so this may be a read error. The V gene is TRBV10-3, the J gene TRBJ1-5, with no clear D. This CDR3 region has 14 residues. Germline lookup yields CDR1 ENHRY and CDR2 SYGVKD. The CDR3 is CAISERQRNQLQHF. The CDR3, as DNA: TGTGCCATCAGTGAAAGGCAGCGCAATCAGCTCCAGCATTTT.

This clonotype was found many times. The chain is built from TRBV12-3 or TRBV12-4 and TRBJ1-1; D not certain. V was trimmed by 8 bases and J by 4 bases, leaving 8 bases between them. This CDR3 spans 11 amino acids. The CDR3 here is CASSWGTEAFF. DNA of the CDR3: TGTGCCAGCTCGTGGGGCACTGAAGCTTTCTTT.

Notes on this clonotype: A much larger clone is a single base away; this may be a read error. J is TRBJ1-2 and V is TRBV29-1; the D is unclear. V was trimmed by 5 bases and J by 7 bases, leaving 14 bases between them. Germline-derived CDR1 and CDR2 are SQVTM and ANQGSEA. The CDR3 has 12 amino acids. The CDR3 region is CSVIEGTCGYTF. The DNA for the CDR3 is TGCAGCGTTATCGAGGGAACCTGTGGCTACACCTTC. The entire variable domain, with the rest obtained from reference TRBV29-1 and TRBJ1-2, is as follows: SAVISQKPSRDICQRGTSLTIQCQVDSQVTMMFWYRQQPGQSLTLIATANQGSEATYESGFVIDKFPISRPNLTFSTLTVSNMSPEDSSIYLCSVIEGTCGYTFGSGTRLTVV.

This chain connects TRBV5-1 to TRBJ2-2; no reliable D call. Germline V gene data show CDR1 as SGHRS and CDR2 as YFSETQ. The ends were cut back, 4 bases at V and 0 bases at J, with 10 bases in the middle. CDR3 length: 15 residues. CDR3 coding DNA: TGCGCCAGCAGCATAGACGACCCGAACACCGGGGAGCTGTTTTTT. This codes for CASSIDDPNTGELFF.

This clonotype was seen ten or more times. V and J are TRBV20-1 and TRBJ2-5, with TRBD2 matching 15 bases. The CDR3 consists of 16 residues. Per the germline V gene, CDR1 is DFQATT and CDR2 is SNEGSKA (reference sequence). V lost 6 bases to trimming and J lost 5 bases; unmatched junction nucleotides: 10. The CDR3 sequence is CSATGLAGGRAETQYF. CDR3 in DNA: TGCAGTGCCACTGGACTAGCGGGGGGGCGGGCGGAGACCCAGTACTTC.

This clonotype was observed a handful of times. The chain recombines TRBV7-9 with TRBJ1-3; D is unclear. Trimming removed 5 bases at V and 4 bases at J, with 6 bases between. The germline V gene has CDR1 SEHNR and CDR2 FQNEAQ (reference sequence). This CDR3 contains 12 residues. CDR3 protein: CASSPVGNTIYF. In DNA form, the CDR3 reads TGTGCCAGCAGCCCCGTCGGAAACACCATATATTTT.

In its sample, this clonotype was seen many times. This rearrangement joins TRBV27 to TRBJ1-5, with D uncertain. The germline V and J ends were trimmed by 2 bases and 7 bases, with 12 bases remaining between them. Germline lookup yields CDR1 MNHEY and CDR2 SMNVEV (reference sequence). The CDR3 extends over 14 amino acids. The CDR3 loop reads CASSLGRGGQPQHF. The CDR3 DNA reads as TGTGCCAGCAGTTTAGGACGGGGTGGGCAGCCCCAGCATTTT.

This clonotype showed up just a few times. The chain employs TRBV6-1 and TRBJ2-7; possibly TRBD1 for D (6 bases). The germline gives CDR1 MNHNS, CDR2 SASEGT. This CDR3 has 14 residues. Trimming removed 6 bases from V and 6 bases from J, with 18 bases in between. DNA for the CDR3: TGTGCCAGCAGAGACCAGGGGTTCCCCAGCGAGCAGTACTTC. This codes for CASRDQGFPSEQYF.

This clonotype has more than one count but fewer than ten. The chain has TRBV7-9 and TRBJ1-2; the match to TRBD1 covers 9 bases. The CDR3 runs to 14 residues. The germline V gene encodes CDR1 SEHNR and CDR2 FQNEAQ (reference sequence). The V and J ends lost 5 bases and 10 bases, in that order; junction bases with no gene match: 11. CDR3 in amino acids: CASSRLRDREPYTF. The CDR3 coding sequence is TGTGCCAGCAGCCGATTGCGGGACAGGGAGCCCTACACCTTC.

This clonotype has at least ten counts. The V gene is TRBV12-3 or TRBV12-4, the J gene TRBJ2-7; tentative D call: TRBD1 (6 bases). This CDR3 has 15 amino acids. The V and J ends lost 3 bases and 3 bases respectively, with 15 bases between them. The CDR3 region is CASSFRQGTYYEQYF. The CDR3 DNA sequence: TGTGCCAGCAGTTTCAGGCAGGGGACATACTACGAGCAGTACTTC.

Ten or more counts support this clonotype. The V call is TRBV6-5, the J call TRBJ2-4; 10 bases map to TRBD2. V shed 5 bases and J 8 bases; nucleotides not matched to a gene: 12. CDR3 size: 16 residues. CDR1 is MNHEY and CDR2 is SVGAGI in the germline V gene. The CDR3, as DNA: TGTGCCAGCAGTACCCTTCTTAGCGGGGGGCCGCACATTCAGTACTTC. Translating gives CASSTLLSGGPHIQYF.

In this sample, this clonotype turned up many times. This chain links TRBV10-1 with TRBJ1-6, with TRBD1 matching over 7 bases. The CDR3 has 14 amino acids. Trimming took 3 bases from V and 7 from J; bases not matched to a gene: 3. Germline V gene lookup returns CDR1 WNHNN and CDR2 SYGVQD (reference sequence). CDR3 sequence: CASSESGGNSPLHF. The CDR3 DNA follows: TGCGCCAGCAGTGAATCAGGGGGAAATTCACCCCTCCACTTT.